The 10 T cell receptor beta chains reported below all come from one sample, sequenced in a study of blood T cell repertoires in COVID-19. The table came from immunoSEQ multiplex PCR; TCRdb's copy has only in-frame clones and leaves some out. The sample consists of approximately 200,000 clones, 85% to 90% of them appearing once. The specimen was PBMCs or T cells enriched from blood (not recorded which). The origin of the receptors is a woman aged 18 to 35 in a cohort exposed to, infected with or recovered from COVID-19 (not recorded which).

The chain's CDR3 is CASSFRAGLAGNEQFF. The CDR3 DNA is TGTGCCAGCAGCTTCAGGGCGGGACTAGCGGGTAATGAGCAGTTCTTC. The chain combines TRBV7-6 with TRBJ2-1; TRBD2 agrees at 12 bases. The CDR3 is 16 amino acids. Germline V gene sequence: CDR1 SGHVS, CDR2 FNYEAQ. With 3 bases clipped from V and 7 bases from J, the junction kept 7 bases outside the gene matches.

The sample holds one count of this clone. This chain uses TRBV18 with TRBJ1-3; D not resolved. The CDR3 loop spans 13 amino acids. V lost 4 bases and J lost 2, with 6 bases in between. Looked up from germline, CDR1 is KGHSH and CDR2 is LQKENI. The CDR3 DNA reads as TGTGCCAGCTCACGCGGGGCTGGAAACACCATATATTTT. Translating gives CASSRGAGNTIYF.

The DNA for the CDR3 is TGTGCCAGCAGGCTACAGGGTAATCAGCCCCAGCATTTT. This codes for CASRLQGNQPQHF. The rearrangement uses TRBV6-5 and TRBJ1-5, with a weak D call TRBD1 (6 bases). Germline V gene sequence: CDR1 MNHEY, CDR2 SVGAGI. The CDR3 spans 13 residues. Deletions cut 6 bases from V and 4 bases from J, with 10 bases between.

This sequence joins TRBV24-1 and TRBJ2-5; TRBD1 aligns across 8 bases. After removal of 9 bases from V and 0 bases from J, the junction contained 11 bases not matched to a gene. CDR3 length equals 16 residues. Looked up from germline, CDR1 is KGHDR and CDR2 is SFDVKD. In DNA, the CDR3 is TGTGCCACCGGGGGTGTGGGACAGGAGTACCAAGAGACCCAGTACTTC. Its translation: CATGGVGQEYQETQYF.

The rearrangement uses TRBV5-4 and TRBJ2-2; D is perhaps TRBD1 (6 bases). The V end was cut by 4 bases, the J end by 4 bases, with 11 bases between. Per germline, CDR1 SGHNT and CDR2 YYREEE (reference sequence). The CDR3 is made up of 14 amino acids. The CDR3: CASSEGQATGELFF. The CDR3 bases are TGTGCCAGCAGCGAGGGACAAGCCACCGGGGAGCTGTTTTTT.

V is TRBV12-3 or TRBV12-4 and J is TRBJ2-5; D not resolved. This CDR3 is built from 11 residues. The V end lost 8 bases, the J end lost 4 bases, and 8 bases lay between the germline ends. The CDR3 DNA reads TGTGCCAGCGGCCTTTTAGAGACCCAGTACTTC. It encodes CASGLLETQYF.

V and J are TRBV5-1 and TRBJ1-4, with TRBD1 matching 7 bases. The junction had 2 bases not matched to a gene; V was cut back by 3 bases and J by 6 bases. The germline V gene encodes CDR1 SGHRS and CDR2 YFSETQ. CDR3 length equals 13 residues. The CDR3: CASSYQGDEKLFF. The CDR3 DNA reads as TGCGCCAGCAGCTACCAGGGGGATGAAAAACTGTTTTTT.

This chain links TRBV28 with TRBJ2-1; no firm D call. Trimming removed 5 bases at V and 0 bases at J, with 11 bases between. Per the germline V gene, CDR1 is MDHEN and CDR2 is SYDVKM. The CDR3 runs 15 residues. CDR3 in amino acids: CASSPLLYSYNEQFF. The CDR3 nucleotides read TGTGCCAGCAGTCCCCTCCTTTACTCCTACAATGAGCAGTTCTTC. Combining the CDR3 with reference TRBV28 and TRBJ2-1 gives the whole variable domain DVKVTQSSRYLVKRTGEKVFLECVQDMDHENMFWYRQDPGLGLRLIYFSYDVKMKEKGDIPEGYSVSREKKERFSLILESASTNQTSMYLCASSPLLYSYNEQFFGPGTRLTVL.

This rearrangement joins TRBV24-1 to TRBJ1-5; D unclear. The CDR3 contains 13 residues. With 3 bases removed from V and 8 bases from J, the gap between germline ends came to 10 bases. The germline gives CDR1 KGHDR, CDR2 SFDVKD. This chain's CDR3 is CATSDIAFEPQHF. Here the CDR3 DNA reads TGTGCCACCAGTGATATAGCCTTTGAGCCCCAGCATTTT.

The chain employs TRBV28 and TRBJ1-5, with unresolved D. Germline V CDR1 and CDR2: MDHEN, SYDVKM. Deletions cut 6 bases from V and 6 bases from J, with 21 bases between. This CDR3 region has 16 residues. The DNA for the CDR3 is TGTGCCAGCAGAAAGACCCTCGAGCGGGAAGGTCAGCCCCAGCATTTT. Translating gives CASRKTLEREGQPQHF.